This T cell receptor (beta chain) was profiled in a study of persistence of HIV-infected CD4 T cells. Overall study: Donors were ART-treated; their CMV- and Gag-responding CD4+ T cells were isolated.

The immunoSEQ assay was version 4, run in survey mode. Sequenced by immunoSEQ multiplex PCR; TCRdb stores in-frame clones only, minus some. Among some 28,000 clones listed, almost 85% were seen once. Cells were stimulated with CMV-infected fibroblast lysates at approximately 10 ug/mL. CD40L/CD69 double-negative CD45RO-high memory CD4+ T cells were collected. CDR1 and CDR2 from the germline V gene are SGHNT and YYREEE (reference sequence). Trimming cost V 1 base and J 8 bases; bases outside gene matches: 7. The CDR3 is 15 residues long. Details on this clone: Antigen unknown.

The chain couples TRBV5-4 to TRBJ1-4; TRBD1 aligns across 8 bases. The sequencing here drew on CD4+ T cells sorted from PBMCs after roughly 20-hour stimulation, taken from a patient who received antiretroviral therapy. The source of this sequence is an adult man with HIV who was CMV-seropositive. The CDR3 spells CASSLMDRASEKLFF. The CDR3 DNA reads TGTGCCAGCAGCTTGATGGACAGGGCTAGCGAAAAACTGTTTTTT. Full variable domain (outside the CDR3, taken from reference TRBV5-4 and TRBJ1-4): ETGVTQSPTHLIKTRGQQVTLRCSSQSGHNTVSWYQQALGQGPQFIFQYYREEENGRGNFPPRFSGLQFPNYSSELNVNALELDDSALYLCASSLMDRASEKLFFGSGTQLSVL.